This T cell receptor (beta chain) was identified in a study of CD8+ T cells in alopecia areata. Treatment indicated: oral pan-JAK inhibitor, 5-10 mg twice daily. V lost 5 bases and J 3 bases, leaving 14 bases between the germline ends. CDR1 is MNHEY, CDR2 SVGAGI, per germline. The CDR3 sequence is 15 residues long. Extraction and reverse transcription of RNA yielded cDNA as the sequencing template. Generated by immunoSEQ multiplex PCR, the TCRdb table keeps only in-frame clones and is missing some. The data contain more than 95,000 clones, around 58% of them singletons. This sequence was found in a human donor with alopecia areata. The sequenced sample was CD8+ T cells sorted from blood, obtained at week 4, from a patient treated with tofacitinib. This chain joins TRBV6-5 and TRBJ1-5; tentatively, D is TRBD1 (6 bases). The CDR3 nucleotides are TGTGCCAGCAGTCCCGAGGACAGCGACAATCAGCCCCAGCATTTT. Translating gives CASSPEDSDNQPQHF.